This T cell receptor beta chain emerged from a study of cytomegalovirus exposure and HLA in healthy donors. General study findings and limits: Later analysis placed DRB1 highest and HLA-C lowest in TCR association rates, which differed by HLA locus. The investigators catalogued 150 to 200 TCR beta chains as cytomegalovirus-associated.

This clone came up once. Its specificity is not known. The length of the CDR3 is 13 residues. V lost 9 bases and J 7 bases, leaving 16 bases between the germline ends. In germline, CDR1 is WNHNN, CDR2 SYGVQD (reference sequence). Donors consisted of healthy bone marrow donors. Researchers ran the PCR with 60 Vbeta and 13 Jbeta primers. Profiling relied on immunoSEQ multiplex PCR, and the TCRdb table lists in-frame clones only, not all of them. The sample holds 100,000 to 150,000 clones, 70% to 80% seen once. This clonotype originated in a woman aged 60-75 years in good health and CMV-seronegative. The source material was PBMCs. The J gene is TRBJ2-1, the V gene TRBV10-1, with D uncertain. DNA for the CDR3: TGCGCCAGACGAGAGGCCAAGAGGAATGAGCAGTTCTTC. This translates into CARREAKRNEQFF.